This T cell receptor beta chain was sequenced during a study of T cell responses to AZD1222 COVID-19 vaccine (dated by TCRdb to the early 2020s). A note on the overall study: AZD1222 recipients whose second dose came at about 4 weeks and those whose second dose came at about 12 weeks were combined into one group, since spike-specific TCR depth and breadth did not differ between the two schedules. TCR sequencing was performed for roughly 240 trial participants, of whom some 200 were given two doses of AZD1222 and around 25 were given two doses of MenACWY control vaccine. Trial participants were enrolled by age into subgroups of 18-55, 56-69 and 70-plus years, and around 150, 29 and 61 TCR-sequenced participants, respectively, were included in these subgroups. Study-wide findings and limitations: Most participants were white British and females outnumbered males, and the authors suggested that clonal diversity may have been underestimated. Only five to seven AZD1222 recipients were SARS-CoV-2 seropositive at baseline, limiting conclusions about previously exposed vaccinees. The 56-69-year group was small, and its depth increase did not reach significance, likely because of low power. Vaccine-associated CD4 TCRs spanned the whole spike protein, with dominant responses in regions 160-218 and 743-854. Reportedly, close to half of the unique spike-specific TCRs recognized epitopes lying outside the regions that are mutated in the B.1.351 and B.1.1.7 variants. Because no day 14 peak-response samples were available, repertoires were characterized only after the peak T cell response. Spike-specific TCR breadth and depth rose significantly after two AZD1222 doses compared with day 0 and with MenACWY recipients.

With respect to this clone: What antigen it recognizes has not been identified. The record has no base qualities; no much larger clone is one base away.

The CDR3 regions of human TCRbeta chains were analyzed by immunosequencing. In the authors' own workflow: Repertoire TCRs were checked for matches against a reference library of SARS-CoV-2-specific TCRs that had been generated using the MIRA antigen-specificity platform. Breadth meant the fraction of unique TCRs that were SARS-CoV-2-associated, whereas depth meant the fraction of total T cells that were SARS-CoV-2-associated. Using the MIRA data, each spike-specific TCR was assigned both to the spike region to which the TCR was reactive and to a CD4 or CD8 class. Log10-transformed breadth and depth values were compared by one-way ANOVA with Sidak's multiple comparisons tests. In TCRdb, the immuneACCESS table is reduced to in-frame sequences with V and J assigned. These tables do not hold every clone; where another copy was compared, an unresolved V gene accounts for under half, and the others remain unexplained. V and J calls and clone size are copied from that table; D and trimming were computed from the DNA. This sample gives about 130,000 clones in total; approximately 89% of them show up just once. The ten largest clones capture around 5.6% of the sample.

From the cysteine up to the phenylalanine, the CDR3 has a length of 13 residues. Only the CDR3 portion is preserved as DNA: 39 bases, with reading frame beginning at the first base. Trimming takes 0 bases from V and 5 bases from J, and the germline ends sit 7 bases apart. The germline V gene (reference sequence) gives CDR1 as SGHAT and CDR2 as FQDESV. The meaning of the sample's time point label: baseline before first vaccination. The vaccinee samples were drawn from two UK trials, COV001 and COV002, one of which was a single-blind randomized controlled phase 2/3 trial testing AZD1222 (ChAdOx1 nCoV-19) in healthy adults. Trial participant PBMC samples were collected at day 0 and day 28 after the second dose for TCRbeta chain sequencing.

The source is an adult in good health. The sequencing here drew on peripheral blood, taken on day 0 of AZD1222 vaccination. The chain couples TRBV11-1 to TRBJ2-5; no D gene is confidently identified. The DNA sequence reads TGTGCCAGCAGCTTAGCCTTCAGTGAGACCCAGTACTTC. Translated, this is CASSLAFSETQYF.